This T cell receptor (beta chain) was identified in a study of cytomegalovirus exposure and HLA in healthy donors. Whole-study results and caveats: Most sequenced TCRs were rare (though some public TCRs occurred in many donors). Reportedly, fewer N-insertions than the 666-donor mean appeared in an Asian-associated ancestry cluster in a later analysis.

As regards this clone: As yet, its antigen is unknown.

The primer mix had 60 Vbeta and 13 Jbeta primers. Repertoires were generated with immunoSEQ multiplex PCR, while TCRdb's copy carries only in-frame clones and drops some. The sample lists 150,000 to 180,000 clones, 74% occurring once. The sequence was obtained from a man aged 30-40 years in good health and CMV-seronegative. The sample was PBMCs.

The CDR3 sequence is CASSLSAGDQPQHF. In DNA, the CDR3 is TGTGCCAGCAGTTTATCAGCCGGGGATCAGCCCCAGCATTTT. The chain uses TRBV27 and TRBJ1-5; no reliable D call. With 0 bases removed from V and 5 bases from J, the gap between germline ends came to 8 bases. Germline CDR1 reads MNHEY; CDR2 reads SMNVEV (reference sequence). CDR3 length equals 14 residues.